The clone carrying this T cell receptor (beta chain) has a count of ten or more. Its antigen is unidentified. This entry belongs to a study of T cells in Graves' hyperthyroidism and ophthalmopathy. Whole-study results and caveats: Using 13 V-J features, a model discriminated ophthalmopathy from stable hyperthyroidism. The model foresaw ophthalmopathy a median roughly 6.3 months prior to onset. Blood shared most expanded thyroid clonotypes above 0.001.

J was trimmed by 6 bases and V by 5 bases; bases with no gene match: 9. Germline-derived CDR1 and CDR2 are SGHNT and YENEEA. The CDR3 sequence is 16 residues long. The study left out patients who had uncontrolled infection, other autoimmune disease, pregnancy or lactation. RNA transcripts provided the source from which TCR beta CDR3 regions were amplified. When the TCR CDR3 underwent first-round RT-PCR, the HTBI primer set was used. TCRdb ran MiXCR on the multiplex PCR reads and lists one entry per CDR3 protein. The sample holds under 750,000 distinct CDR3 sequences; roughly 20% are singletons and the top ten take over 15%.

This clonotype was sampled from a woman between 45 and 65 years old with Graves' hyperthyroidism that later progressed to Graves' ophthalmopathy. The specimen sequenced was blood. The chain carries TRBV11-3 and TRBJ2-3, with TRBD2 matching 12 bases. CDR3 bases: TGTGCCAGCAGCCCCGGACTAGCGGGGCGCATGGATACGCAGTATTTT. It specifies CASSPGLAGRMDTQYF.